This T cell receptor beta chain emerged from a study of cytomegalovirus exposure and HLA in healthy donors. Turning to the study itself: From HLA-typed donors, an early data release held roughly 89 million unique TCRs.

To note about this clone: Antigen: not known.

The study, taken as a whole, reports: The productive fraction for most TCR beta V segments was about 87% or about 30% in an earlier analysis.

13 Jbeta primers and 60 Vbeta primers were used for the PCR. Here immunoSEQ multiplex PCR was the method, and the copy in TCRdb shows in-frame clones only, minus some. The sample lists roughly 100,000 clones, roughly four fifths seen once, with more than 2.5% in the top ten. The CDR3 runs to 14 residues. Germline lookup yields CDR1 LGHNA and CDR2 YSLEER. Trimming took off 4 bases at V and 4 bases at J, with 14 bases between the two ends. The TCR originated in a male donor in good health and CMV-seropositive. The sample taken for sequencing was PBMCs. V gene TRBV4-3 combines with J gene TRBJ2-7, with a tentative D call TRBD2 (6 bases). The CDR3 sequence is CASSLHFRGYEQYF. The CDR3 DNA sequence: TGCGCCAGCAGCCTTCACTTCCGGGGGTACGAGCAGTACTTC.